A selection of T cell receptor beta chains follows, all from one sample in a study of blood T cell repertoires in COVID-19. Only in-frame clones appear in the TCRdb table, and some are missing; sequencing was by immunoSEQ multiplex PCR. The sample lists 130,000 or so clones; about 77% were seen once. The sequenced sample was peripheral blood. Every receptor here comes from a human donor in a cohort sampled during active COVID-19. The CDR3 runs from the conserved cysteine through the conserved F or W. Each record gives: V gene, CDR3 protein.

>TRBV29-1
CSVSDGLSSPLHF
>TRBV28
CASTRYRSTDTQYF
>TRBV6-2/TRBV6-3
CASSYRPGQGVMNTEAFF
>TRBV19
CASSIRPGSTGELFF
>TRBV5-1
CASSLQDRLSEQYF
>TRBV28
CASCDSRTRGYNEQFF
>TRBV19
CATMDSINEKLFF
>TRBV6-6
CASSQGLADTYEQYF
>TRBV5-1
CASSLNRDYEQYF
>TRBV28
CASRPDSSYEQYF
>TRBV24-1
CATSDPVAGGPGTQYF
>TRBV19
CASSPTAGISYEQYF
>TRBV29-1
CSVAEQGDDEQYF
>TRBV10-3
CAISEWAGGQPQHF
>TRBV29-1
CSVEAPGTSGVF
>TRBV6-1
CASSVRTGRNTGELFF
>TRBV7-2
CASSLGQAKNTEAFF
>TRBV7-2
CASSLGWGGGYTF
>TRBV2
CASTPGQEYGYTF
>TRBV24-1
CATSDPTGKNTEAFF
>TRBV7-3
CASSLNPAGNYGYTF
>TRBV7-2
CASSLRSGSGGELFF
>TRBV6-5
CASSRTGGSTEAFF
>TRBV7-2
CVCAAGDSITEAFF
>TRBV19
CASMGQTKNIQYF
>TRBV4-3
CASSQDLGGSTTGELFF
>TRBV18
CASSQGQVRNQPQHF
>TRBV7-9
CASSLAGKGTDTQYF
>TRBV7-2
CASGQSETQYF
>TRBV4-1
CASSQDQRDRGKGYTF
>TRBV2
CASRMDRNTEAFF
>TRBV6-4
CASKTGTSGNTIYF
>TRBV28
CASSQQKIYEQYF
>TRBV7-9
CASSLWAGGRSDTQYF
>TRBV18
CASSPPQTSGANVLTF
>TRBV11-2
CASSQGQGPSTDTQYF
>TRBV5-8
CASSFRGRKYEQYF
>TRBV30
CAWSVRKGGLVDF
>TRBV7-2
CASSLDRGDTQYF
>TRBV15
CATSRGRVNNEKLFF
>TRBV6-5
CASSSYGTGSYEAFF
>TRBV24-1
CATSPGRTQYYSYEQYF
>TRBV19
CASSTDRENYGYTF
>TRBV30
CAWKRDRENTEAFF
>TRBV10-3
CAISESTGAGNTIYF
>TRBV5-3
CAPRGVAASYEQYF
>TRBV10-2
CASSEARQGLEPQHF
>TRBV6-4
CASPLVISSSYNEQFF
>TRBV28
CASLSRGRTEAFF
>TRBV2
CATSQGQTNEKLFF
>TRBV5-1
CASSIGQKNTEAFF
>TRBV6-6
CASSKGRGNQPQHF
>TRBV7-2
CASSQNYLSTDTQYF
>TRBV5-4
CASSSIQETQYF
>TRBV30
CAWSRGSYSNQPQHF